The rows below give T cell receptor beta chains drawn from one sample of a study of blood T cell repertoires in COVID-19. Sequenced by immunoSEQ multiplex PCR; TCRdb stores in-frame clones only, minus some. The sample lists about 140,000 clones, 70% to 90% occurring once. The sample taken for sequencing was peripheral blood. These receptors originate from a human donor in a cohort sampled during active COVID-19. The CDR3 runs from the conserved cysteine through the conserved F or W. A D gene is named only where the DNA matches it firmly. Rows may omit the clone size; those that give it use once, few, many or a size class.

D	V	J	size	CDR3	DNA
NA	TRBV28	TRBJ1-6	NA	CASSLLQNNSPLHF	TGTGCCAGCAGTTTATTACAGAATAATTCACCCCTCCACTTT
NA	TRBV18	TRBJ1-1	NA	CASSPNLISGDTEAFF	TGTGCCAGCTCACCTAACCTTATTTCAGGGGATACTGAAGCTTTCTTT
NA	TRBV28	TRBJ1-1	NA	CASSRGGSGGTEAFF	TGTGCCAGCAGCCGAGGCGGCAGCGGGGGCACTGAAGCTTTCTTT
TRBD1	TRBV30	TRBJ2-3	NA	CAFINRGRTDTQYF	TGTGCCTTTATTAACAGGGGACGGACAGATACGCAGTATTTT
TRBD2	TRBV4-1	TRBJ2-3	once	CASSQPGLAYRGDTQYF	TGCGCCAGCAGCCAACCGGGACTAGCTTACCGGGGGGATACGCAGTATTTT
TRBD1	TRBV5-4	TRBJ2-7	few	CASSFRGQGYEQYF	TGTGCCAGCAGCTTCCGGGGACAGGGGTACGAGCAGTACTTC
NA	TRBV2	TRBJ2-7	NA	CASTRGLSYEQYF	TGTGCCAGCACCCGCGGGCTCTCCTACGAGCAGTACTTC
TRBD2	TRBV7-3	TRBJ2-7	once	CASSRSGGDEQYF	TGTGCCAGCAGCAGGTCCGGGGGGGACGAGCAGTACTTC
TRBD1	TRBV3-1/TRBV3-2	TRBJ2-5	once	CASSQDQGVVETQYF	TGTGCCAGCAGCCAAGATCAGGGGGTCGTGGAGACCCAGTACTTC
NA	TRBV2	TRBJ2-7	NA	CAFLGTSTYEQYF	TGTGCCTTCCTAGGGACAAGCACCTACGAGCAGTACTTC
TRBD1	TRBV2	TRBJ2-2	NA	CASRGQGTNTGELFF	TGTGCCAGCAGAGGACAGGGAACGAACACCGGGGAGCTGTTTTTT